A single sample gave rise to the 26 T cell receptor beta chains below, sequenced in a study of graft-versus-host responses after intestinal transplantation. Which antigens these TCRs recognize remains unknown. Assay: immunoSEQ multiplex PCR; the TCRdb copy retains only in-frame clones and omits some. The data contain tens of thousands of clones, about 89% of them singletons. This sample comprised unstimulated CD8+ T cells sorted from spleen or lymph node cells, obtained before intestinal transplant. The source of these receptors is a human donor who received an intestinal transplant.

The chain employs TRBV13 and TRBJ2-4; 9 bases line up with TRBD2. Germline CDR1 and CDR2: PRHDT and FYEKMQ (reference sequence). The CDR3 consists of 13 residues. J lost 13 bases, V lost 3 bases, and 7 bases had no gene match. CDR3 sequence: CASSFELAGSQYF. The CDR3 DNA sequence: TGTGCCAGCAGCTTTGAGCTAGCGGGATCCCAGTACTTC. Looking up the rest from reference TRBV13 and TRBJ2-4 gives the full variable domain: AAGVIQSPRHLIKEKRETATLKCYPIPRHDTVYWYQQGPGQDPQFLISFYEKMQSDKGSIPDRFSAQQFSDYHSELNMSSLELGDSALYFCASSFELAGSQYFGAGTRLSVL.

V is TRBV15 and J is TRBJ1-3; maybe TRBD1 (5 bases). The V gene's germline CDR1 is LNHNV and CDR2 YYDKDF (reference sequence). The V and J ends lost 0 bases and 2 bases respectively, with 8 bases between them. CDR3 size: 15 residues. This chain's CDR3 is CATSRDAGPGNTIYF. In nucleotides, the CDR3 is TGTGCCACCAGCAGAGATGCGGGACCTGGAAACACCATATATTTT.

This rearrangement joins TRBV6-1 to TRBJ2-1; tentative D call: TRBD1 (5 bases). Germline V lookup: CDR1 MNHNS, CDR2 SASEGT. V was pared by 5 bases and J by 15 bases, with 17 bases between. The CDR3 consists of 12 residues. CDR3 sequence: CASSQTGQVGFF. The CDR3 DNA sequence: TGTGCCAGCAGTCAAACCGGACAAGTGGGGTTCTTC.

This clone is judged medium-sized. V gene TRBV6-4 combines with J gene TRBJ2-1, with TRBD2 matching 14 bases. This CDR3 comprises 16 residues. V was clipped by 5 bases and J by 6 bases; unmatched bases: 6. Germline values: CDR1 MRHNA, CDR2 SNTAGT. CDR3 residues: CASSPSTSGGANEQFF. CDR3 DNA sequence: TGTGCCAGCAGTCCGTCGACTAGCGGGGGGGCCAATGAGCAGTTCTTC.

The rearrangement joins TRBV7-7 to TRBJ2-3; 9 bases match TRBD2. Germline lookup yields CDR1 SSHAT and CDR2 FNYEAQ (reference sequence). CDR3 length: 14 amino acids. V trimming: 4 bases; J trimming: 1 base; junction bases outside the gene matches: 0. The DNA of the CDR3 is TGTGCCAGCAGCTCTAGCGGGGGCACAGATACGCAGTATTTT. Its protein is CASSSSGGTDTQYF.

This chain links TRBV10-1 with TRBJ1-5; D ambiguous. The V gene's germline CDR1 is WNHNN and CDR2 SYGVQD (reference sequence). There are 13 residues in the CDR3. Trimming stripped 3 bases from V and 7 bases from J, with 10 bases between. The CDR3 protein is CASSENRFQPQHF. For the CDR3, the DNA is TGCGCCAGCAGTGAAAACAGATTCCAGCCCCAGCATTTT.

This sequence joins TRBV7-6 and TRBJ1-1, with a weak D call TRBD1 (5 bases). The CDR3 contains 15 residues. CDR1 is SGHVS, CDR2 FNYEAQ, per germline. The V gene lost 2 bases and the J gene lost 4 bases, with 14 bases spanning the gap. CDR3 protein: CASSLMWDWSTEAFF. In DNA form, the CDR3 reads TGTGCCAGCAGCTTAATGTGGGACTGGAGCACTGAAGCTTTCTTT.

The rearrangement uses TRBV5-5 and TRBJ1-2; 7 nucleotides agree with TRBD1. CDR1 is SGHKS, CDR2 YYEKEE, per germline (reference sequence). V dropped 4 bases and J dropped 8; count of bases not matched to a gene: 17. The CDR3 runs to 16 residues. The CDR3 loop reads CASSARTGVVPGGYTF. CDR3 DNA: TGTGCCAGCAGCGCCCGTACAGGGGTAGTTCCCGGCGGCTACACCTTC.

The chain combines TRBV6-1 with TRBJ1-3; perhaps TRBD1 as D (5 bases). Germline CDR1 reads MNHNS; CDR2 reads SASEGT. The CDR3 is 15 residues long. Between the trimmed V and J ends, which lost 6 bases and 4 bases, there was a span of 16 bases. CDR3: CASRPLRGLGNTIYF. The CDR3, as DNA: TGTGCCAGCAGACCGCTCCGGGGACTCGGAAACACCATATATTTT.

This chain links TRBV5-4 with TRBJ2-2; 13 positions agree with TRBD2. V dropped 4 bases and J dropped 4; count of bases not matched to a gene: 7. Germline V gene lookup returns CDR1 SGHNT and CDR2 YYREEE (reference sequence). The CDR3 consists of 17 residues. CDR3 region: CASSGTSGRAGTGELFF. The CDR3 DNA sequence: TGTGCCAGCAGCGGAACTAGCGGGAGGGCTGGCACCGGGGAGCTGTTTTTT.

The chain employs TRBV5-6 and TRBJ2-7; D not resolved. V lost 2 bases and J 0 bases, leaving 6 bases between the germline ends. This CDR3 is 13 amino acids long. CDR1 is SGHDT and CDR2 is YYEEEE in the germline V gene. The chain's CDR3 is CASSFEGSYEQYF. The CDR3 region has the DNA TGTGCCAGCAGCTTCGAAGGCTCCTACGAGCAGTACTTC.

The V call is TRBV30, the J call TRBJ1-5; 8 bases fit TRBD1. Germline loops: CDR1 GTSNPN, CDR2 SVGIG (reference sequence). The CDR3 is 15 residues long. The junction had 5 bases not matched to a gene; V was cut back by 0 bases and J by 4 bases. CDR3 DNA: TGTGCCTGGAGTGTACTCGGGACAGGTAATCAGCCCCAGCATTTT. This translates into CAWSVLGTGNQPQHF.

The chain combines TRBV30 with TRBJ2-5, with D possibly matching TRBD1 (5 bases). V lost 5 bases, J lost 1 base, and 11 bases lay in between. Looked up from germline, CDR1 is GTSNPN and CDR2 is SVGIG (reference sequence). CDR3 length: 13 amino acids. CDR3 in DNA: TGTGCCTGGGCAGACAGTGCCCAAGAGACCCAGTACTTC. This codes for CAWADSAQETQYF.

The rearrangement joins TRBV18 to TRBJ2-5, with D unclear. CDR3 length: 14 residues. Germline-derived CDR1 and CDR2 are KGHSH and LQKENI. V was pared by 3 bases and J by 5 bases, with 13 bases between. CDR3 region: CASSPKIAHETQYF. The CDR3 nucleotides are TGTGCCAGCTCACCCAAAATCGCCCATGAGACCCAGTACTTC.

The CDR3 nucleotides read TGTGCCAGCAGTCCAACAGGGGCATTTTACACTGAAGCTTTCTTT. Its protein is CASSPTGAFYTEAFF. The rearrangement uses TRBV27 and TRBJ1-1; 7 bases line up with TRBD1. Germline V gives CDR1 MNHEY, CDR2 SMNVEV (reference sequence). The CDR3 sequence is 15 residues long. Trimming cost V 5 bases and J 3 bases; bases outside gene matches: 9.

The chain is built from TRBV10-3 and TRBJ2-2; TRBD1 agrees at 10 bases. Germline V lookup: CDR1 ENHRY, CDR2 SYGVKD. The CDR3 sequence is 16 residues long. V dropped 10 bases and J dropped 6; count of bases not matched to a gene: 14. The CDR3 DNA sequence: TGTGCCACCCTCTTCGATGGGACAGGGGTAGCCGGGGAGCTGTTTTTT. This codes for CATLFDGTGVAGELFF.

This sequence joins TRBV7-9 and TRBJ2-7, with D tentatively TRBD1 (6 bases). The CDR3 covers 15 residues. Trimming stripped 6 bases from V and 0 bases from J, with 15 bases between. Germline V CDR1 and CDR2: SEHNR, FQNEAQ (reference sequence). The CDR3 DNA sequence: TGTGCCAGCAGGGCGGGTTGGACAGACTCCTACGAGCAGTACTTC. This gives the protein CASRAGWTDSYEQYF.

The chain is built from TRBV28 and TRBJ2-5, with unresolved D. The DNA end is more similar to TRBJ2-7, so the J call may be wrong. Germline CDR1 reads MDHEN; CDR2 reads SYDVKM. The CDR3 totals 12 residues. CDR3: CASSPPGYEQYF. The CDR3 DNA reads as TGTGCCAGCAGTCCGCCGGGTTACGAGCAGTACTTC.

In this sample, this clone turned up a few times. This chain uses TRBV7-4 with TRBJ2-3; D ambiguous. Germline CDR1 SGHVT, CDR2 SQSDAQ. V was trimmed by 1 base and J by 6 bases, leaving 2 bases between them. CDR3 length equals 11 residues. The CDR3: CASSLVDTQYF. In DNA, the CDR3 is TGTGCCAGCAGCTTAGTGGATACGCAGTATTTT.

The genes are TRBV9 and TRBJ1-5; tentatively, D is TRBD1 (5 bases). Germline V gene lookup returns CDR1 SGDLS and CDR2 YYNGEE. CDR3 length: 13 residues. The ends were cut back, 5 bases at V and 4 bases at J, with 10 bases in the middle. CDR3 DNA sequence: TGTGCCAGCAGTAAACAGGAGAATCAGCCCCAGCATTTT. It yields the protein CASSKQENQPQHF.

The V gene is TRBV19, the J gene TRBJ2-7; TRBD2 matches at 13 bases. CDR3 length equals 15 residues. Germline V gene data show CDR1 as LNHDA and CDR2 as SQIVND (reference sequence). The V segment lost 4 bases and the J segment 5 bases; nucleotides outside the gene matches: 5. The CDR3: CASSNGLAGVNEQYF. Here the CDR3 DNA reads TGTGCCAGTAGTAACGGACTAGCGGGAGTGAACGAGCAGTACTTC.

The CDR3 nucleotides read TGTGCCAGCAGCCTAGGTCGATCCGGCGACGAGCAGTACTTC. Its protein is CASSLGRSGDEQYF. The V gene is TRBV7-7, the J gene TRBJ2-7; D not resolved. Trimming stripped 5 bases from V and 5 bases from J, with 16 bases between. The CDR3 contains 14 residues. From germline, CDR1 is SSHAT and CDR2 FNYEAQ (reference sequence). The full variable domain, rest sourced from reference TRBV7-7 and TRBJ2-7, is GAGVSQSPRYKVTKRGQDVTLRCDPISSHATLYWYQQALGQGPEFLTYFNYEAQPDKSGLPSDRFSAERPEGSISTLTIQRTEQRDSAMYRCASSLGRSGDEQYFGPGTRLTVT.

V usage is TRBV9 and J usage is TRBJ2-3, with TRBD1 matching 9 bases. CDR1 is SGDLS and CDR2 is YYNGEE in the germline V gene. V gave up 4 bases and J gave up 0 bases; unmatched junction bases: 3. The CDR3 is made up of 15 amino acids. The CDR3 DNA sequence: TGTGCCAGCAGCAAACAGGGGGCGAGCACAGATACGCAGTATTTT. It yields the protein CASSKQGASTDTQYF.

This chain links TRBV11-1 with TRBJ1-2; possible D gene TRBD1, 5 bases. Germline CDR1 SGHAT, CDR2 FQDESV (reference sequence). The ends were cut back, 5 bases at V and 0 bases at J, with 13 bases in the middle. The CDR3 totals 15 residues. Here the CDR3 DNA reads TGTGCCAGCAGCCCCCCGGGACGGGCTAACTATGGCTACACCTTC. Translation gives CASSPPGRANYGYTF.

The chain joins TRBV2 to TRBJ1-1; D not resolved. The germline V gene has CDR1 SNHLY and CDR2 FYNNEI. Trimming took off 3 bases at V and 6 bases at J, with 8 bases between the two ends. The CDR3 is 12 amino acids. The CDR3: CASSEAIPEAFF. The CDR3 DNA follows: TGTGCCAGCAGTGAGGCAATCCCTGAAGCTTTCTTT.

V and J are TRBV7-3 and TRBJ1-2; the D gene is possibly TRBD1 (5 bases). In germline, CDR1 is SGHTA, CDR2 FQGTGA. This CDR3 spans 16 amino acids. The V and J ends lost 2 bases and 3 bases respectively, with 16 bases between them. The CDR3 here is CASSLEGPAGYYGYTF. CDR3 bases: TGTGCCAGCAGCTTAGAGGGCCCGGCAGGGTACTATGGCTACACCTTC.